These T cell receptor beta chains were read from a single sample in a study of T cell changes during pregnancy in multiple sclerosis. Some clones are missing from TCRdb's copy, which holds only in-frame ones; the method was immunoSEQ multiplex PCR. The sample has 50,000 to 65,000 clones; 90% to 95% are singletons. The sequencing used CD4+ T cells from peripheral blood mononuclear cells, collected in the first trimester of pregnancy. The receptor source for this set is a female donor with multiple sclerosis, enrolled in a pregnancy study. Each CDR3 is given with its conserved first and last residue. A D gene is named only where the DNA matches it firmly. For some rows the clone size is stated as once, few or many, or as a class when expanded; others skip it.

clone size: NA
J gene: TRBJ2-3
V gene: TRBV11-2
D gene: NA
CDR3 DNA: TGTGCCAGCAGCTTAGCCCTCGGGGGTAGCACAGATACGCAGTATTTT
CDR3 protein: CASSLALGGSTDTQYF

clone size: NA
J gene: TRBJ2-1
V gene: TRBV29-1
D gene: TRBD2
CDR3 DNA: TGCAGCGTTGAACCCCCGACGGGGGGGGTCAATGAGCAGTTCTTC
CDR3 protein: CSVEPPTGGVNEQFF

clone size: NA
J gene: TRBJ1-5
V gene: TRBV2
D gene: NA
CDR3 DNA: TGTGCCAGCAGTCCTACGGACGGGGACAATCAGCCCCAGCATTTT
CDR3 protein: CASSPTDGDNQPQHF

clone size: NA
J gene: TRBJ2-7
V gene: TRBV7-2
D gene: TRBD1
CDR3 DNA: TGTGCCAGCAGCCGAGACAGGGTATCGCCCTACGAGCAGTACTTC
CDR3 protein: CASSRDRVSPYEQYF

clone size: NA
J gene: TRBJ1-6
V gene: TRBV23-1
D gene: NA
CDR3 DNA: TGCGCCAGCAGTCAATCTGAGGGCCAGACCCCTTTCTATAATTCACCCCTCCACTTT
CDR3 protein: CASSQSEGQTPFYNSPLHF

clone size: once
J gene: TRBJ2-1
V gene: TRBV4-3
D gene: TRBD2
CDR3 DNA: TGCGCCAGCAGCCAACGAACGGGGGGCAATGAGCAGTTCTTC
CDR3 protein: CASSQRTGGNEQFF

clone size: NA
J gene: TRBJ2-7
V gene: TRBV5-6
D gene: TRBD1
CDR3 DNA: TGTGCCAGCAGCTCGAGGGGGCAGGGGGCGAGGGAGCAGTACTTC
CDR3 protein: CASSSRGQGAREQYF

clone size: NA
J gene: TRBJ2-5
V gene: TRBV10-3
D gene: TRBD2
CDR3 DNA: TGTGCCATCAGTGAGTCAGTGACTAGCGGTGGTGGGACCCAGTACTTC
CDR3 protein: CAISESVTSGGGTQYF

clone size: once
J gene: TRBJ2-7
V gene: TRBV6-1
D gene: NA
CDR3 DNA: TGTGCCAGCAGCTGGGACTTTTCCTCCTACGAGCAGTACTTC
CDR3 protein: CASSWDFSSYEQYF

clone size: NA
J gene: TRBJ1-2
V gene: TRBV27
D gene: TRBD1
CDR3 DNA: TGTGCCAGCAGCACTGACAGGGTAAAGGGCTACACCTTC
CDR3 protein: CASSTDRVKGYTF

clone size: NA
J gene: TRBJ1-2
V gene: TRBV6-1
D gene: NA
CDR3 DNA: TGTGCCAGCAGTACAACAGGGCCCTATGGCTACACCTTC
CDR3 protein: CASSTTGPYGYTF

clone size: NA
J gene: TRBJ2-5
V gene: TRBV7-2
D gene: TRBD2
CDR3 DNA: TGTGCCAGCAGTTTTAGCGGGGGGGCCCGGGAGACCCAGTACTTC
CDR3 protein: CASSFSGGARETQYF

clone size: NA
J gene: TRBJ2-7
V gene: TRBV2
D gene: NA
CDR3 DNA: TGTGCCAGCAGTTTCCTCTCCTACGAGCAGTACTTC
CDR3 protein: CASSFLSYEQYF

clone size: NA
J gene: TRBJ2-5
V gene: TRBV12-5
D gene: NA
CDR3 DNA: TGTGCTAGTGGTTTGGGACAGTACCAAGAGACCCAGTACTTC
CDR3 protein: CASGLGQYQETQYF

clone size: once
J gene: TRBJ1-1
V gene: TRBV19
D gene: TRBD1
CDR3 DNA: TGTGCCAGTAGAAAAATAGGACAGGGGGAAACTGAAGCTTTCTTT
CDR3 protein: CASRKIGQGETEAFF

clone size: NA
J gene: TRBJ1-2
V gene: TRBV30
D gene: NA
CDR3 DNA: TGTGCCTGGAAACAGGACGTTGACTACACCTTC
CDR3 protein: CAWKQDVDYTF

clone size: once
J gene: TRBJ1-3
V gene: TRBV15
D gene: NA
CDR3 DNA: TGTGCCACCAGCAGAGCTCTAAGCTCTGGAAACACCATATATTTT
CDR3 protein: CATSRALSSGNTIYF

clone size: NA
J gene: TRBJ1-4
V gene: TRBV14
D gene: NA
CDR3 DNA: TGTGCCAGCAGCCAAGAACGGGGAGCTAATGAAAAACTGTTTTTT
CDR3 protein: CASSQERGANEKLFF

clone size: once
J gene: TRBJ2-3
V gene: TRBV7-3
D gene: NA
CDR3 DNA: TGTGCCAGCAGCTTAACAGGGAGGGCAGGGGCTAGCACAGATACGCAGTATTTT
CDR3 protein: CASSLTGRAGASTDTQYF

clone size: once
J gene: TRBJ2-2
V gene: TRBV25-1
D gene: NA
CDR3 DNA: TGTGCCAGCAGTCTGCGAGGGGGGAACACCGGGGAGCTGTTTTTT
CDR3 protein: CASSLRGGNTGELFF

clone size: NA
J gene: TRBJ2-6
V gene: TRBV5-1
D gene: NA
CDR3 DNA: TGCGCCAGCAGCTTGGTCCCCCCGGGGGCCAACGTCCTGACTTTC
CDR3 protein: CASSLVPPGANVLTF

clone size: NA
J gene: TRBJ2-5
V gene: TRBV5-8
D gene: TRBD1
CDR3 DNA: TGTGCCAGCAGCTTGGGTGGGACAGTGGACCAAGAGACCCAGTACTTC
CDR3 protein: CASSLGGTVDQETQYF

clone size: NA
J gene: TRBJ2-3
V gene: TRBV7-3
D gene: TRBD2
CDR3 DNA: TGTGCCAGCAGCTTACTAGCGGGGAGCACAGATACGCAGTATTTT
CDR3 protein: CASSLLAGSTDTQYF

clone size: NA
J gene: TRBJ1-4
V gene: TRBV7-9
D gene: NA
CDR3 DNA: TGTGCCAGCAGCCCCGAGGAGAGGCGTGAAAAACTGTTTTTT
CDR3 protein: CASSPEERREKLFF

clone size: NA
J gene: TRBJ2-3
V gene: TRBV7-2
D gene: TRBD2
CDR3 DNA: TGTGCCAGCAGCTTAGGGACTAGCGGGGGGGCTCGCACAGATACGCAGTATTTT
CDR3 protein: CASSLGTSGGARTDTQYF

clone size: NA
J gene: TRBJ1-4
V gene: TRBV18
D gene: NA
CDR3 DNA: TGTGCCAGCCGTCGGGGGGATTCTAATGAAAAACTGTTTTTT
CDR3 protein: CASRRGDSNEKLFF

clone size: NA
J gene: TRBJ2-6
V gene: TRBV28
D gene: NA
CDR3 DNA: TGTGCCAGCGGGGAGATGGCCAACGTCCTGACTTTC
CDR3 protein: CASGEMANVLTF